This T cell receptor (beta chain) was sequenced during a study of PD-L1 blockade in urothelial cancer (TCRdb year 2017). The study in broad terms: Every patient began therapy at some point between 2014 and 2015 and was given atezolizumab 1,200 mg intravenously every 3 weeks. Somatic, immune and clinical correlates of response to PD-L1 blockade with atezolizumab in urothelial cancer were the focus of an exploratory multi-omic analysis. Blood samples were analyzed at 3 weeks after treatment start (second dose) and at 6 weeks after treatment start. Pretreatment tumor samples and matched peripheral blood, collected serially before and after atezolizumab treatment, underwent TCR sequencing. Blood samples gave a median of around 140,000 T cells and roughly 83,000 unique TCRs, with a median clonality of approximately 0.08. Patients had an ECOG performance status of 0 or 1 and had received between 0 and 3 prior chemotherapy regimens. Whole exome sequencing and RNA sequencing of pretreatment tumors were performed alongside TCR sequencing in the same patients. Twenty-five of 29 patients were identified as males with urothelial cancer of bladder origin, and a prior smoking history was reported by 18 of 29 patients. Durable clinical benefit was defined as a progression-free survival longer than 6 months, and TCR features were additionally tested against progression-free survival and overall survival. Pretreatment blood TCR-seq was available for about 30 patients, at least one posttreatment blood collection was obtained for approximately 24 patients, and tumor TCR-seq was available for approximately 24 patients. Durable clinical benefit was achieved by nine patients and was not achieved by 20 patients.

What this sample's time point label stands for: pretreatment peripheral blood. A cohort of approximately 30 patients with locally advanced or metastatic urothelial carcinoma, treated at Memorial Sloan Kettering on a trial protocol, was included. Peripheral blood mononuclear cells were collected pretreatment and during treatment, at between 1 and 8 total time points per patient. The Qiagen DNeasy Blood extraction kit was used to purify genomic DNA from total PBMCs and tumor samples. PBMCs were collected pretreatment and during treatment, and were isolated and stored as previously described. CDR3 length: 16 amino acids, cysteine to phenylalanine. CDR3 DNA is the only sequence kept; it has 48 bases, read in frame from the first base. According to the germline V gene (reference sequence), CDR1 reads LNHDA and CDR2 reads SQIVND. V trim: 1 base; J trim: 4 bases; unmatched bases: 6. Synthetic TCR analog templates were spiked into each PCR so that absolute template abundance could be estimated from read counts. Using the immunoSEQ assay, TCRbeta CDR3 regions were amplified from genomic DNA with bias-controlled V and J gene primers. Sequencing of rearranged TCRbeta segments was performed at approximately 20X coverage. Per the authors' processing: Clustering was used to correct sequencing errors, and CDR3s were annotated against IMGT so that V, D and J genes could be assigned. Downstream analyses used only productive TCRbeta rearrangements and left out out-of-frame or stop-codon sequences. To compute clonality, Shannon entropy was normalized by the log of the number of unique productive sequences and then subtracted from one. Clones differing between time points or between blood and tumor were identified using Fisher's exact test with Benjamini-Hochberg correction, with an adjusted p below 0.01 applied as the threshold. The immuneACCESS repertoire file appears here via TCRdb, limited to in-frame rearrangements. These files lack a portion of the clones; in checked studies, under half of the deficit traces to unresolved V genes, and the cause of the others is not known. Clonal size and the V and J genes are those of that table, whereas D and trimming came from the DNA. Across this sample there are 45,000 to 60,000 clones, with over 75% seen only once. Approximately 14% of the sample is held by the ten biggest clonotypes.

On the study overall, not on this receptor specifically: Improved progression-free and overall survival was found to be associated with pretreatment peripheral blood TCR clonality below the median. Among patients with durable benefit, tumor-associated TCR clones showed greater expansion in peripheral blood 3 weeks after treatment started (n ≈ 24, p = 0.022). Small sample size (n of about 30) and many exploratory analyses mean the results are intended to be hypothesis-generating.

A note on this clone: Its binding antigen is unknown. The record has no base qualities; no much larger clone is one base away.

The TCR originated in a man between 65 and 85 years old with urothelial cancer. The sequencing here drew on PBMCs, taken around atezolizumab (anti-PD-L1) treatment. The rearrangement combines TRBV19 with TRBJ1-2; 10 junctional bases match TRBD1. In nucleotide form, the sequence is TGTGCCAGTAGTATAGGGGGGACAGGGGACCCCTATGGCTACACCTTC. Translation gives CASSIGGTGDPYGYTF.